The rows below give T cell receptor beta chains drawn from one sample of a study of blood T cells in healthy people across ages. TCRdb used MiXCR to reprocess the 5' RACE reads, holding one entry per CDR3 protein. The sample records nearly 1 million distinct CDR3 sequences, just over 50% being singletons. Specimen: blood. Source of these receptors: a woman aged 55-69 years in good health. Both conserved end residues are part of each CDR3. D genes are given only for firm matches. Clone size is shown for a subset of rows, as once, few, many or a class of expanded clone.

V gene: TRBV6-2/TRBV6-3
D gene: NA
J gene: TRBJ2-5
clone size: NA
CDR3 DNA: TGTGCCAGCAGTTACTCGAGGAGGGTACGGGAGACCCAGTACTTC
CDR3 protein: CASSYSRRVRETQYF

V gene: TRBV3-1
D gene: NA
J gene: TRBJ1-6
clone size: NA
CDR3 DNA: TGTGCCAGCAGCCAGGGGGATTCACCCCTCCACTTT
CDR3 protein: CASSQGDSPLHF

V gene: TRBV7-9
D gene: TRBD1
J gene: TRBJ2-4
clone size: few
CDR3 DNA: TGTGCCAGCAGCTTTCACCGGAGACAGGGGGAAAACATTCAGTACTTC
CDR3 protein: CASSFHRRQGENIQYF

V gene: TRBV7-2
D gene: NA
J gene: TRBJ2-3
clone size: many
CDR3 DNA: TGTGCCAGCAGTCGGACTATCTTGGAGGATACGCAGTATTTT
CDR3 protein: CASSRTILEDTQYF

V gene: TRBV7-2
D gene: NA
J gene: TRBJ2-7
clone size: NA
CDR3 DNA: TGTGCCAGCAGCTCCCTCCTTGAGGGCGAGCAGTACTTC
CDR3 protein: CASSSLLEGEQYF

V gene: TRBV9
D gene: NA
J gene: TRBJ2-4
clone size: NA
CDR3 DNA: TGTGCCAGCAGCACCGACGGTCCCATTCAGTACTTC
CDR3 protein: CASSTDGPIQYF

V gene: TRBV11-2
D gene: NA
J gene: TRBJ2-3
clone size: once
CDR3 DNA: TGTGCCAGCAGCTCAGAGGGCAGGGACACAGATACGCAGTATTTT
CDR3 protein: CASSSEGRDTDTQYF

V gene: TRBV10-3
D gene: NA
J gene: TRBJ2-3
clone size: few
CDR3 DNA: TGTGCCATCAGCCACGATACAGATACGCAGTATTTT
CDR3 protein: CAISHDTDTQYF

V gene: TRBV20-1
D gene: NA
J gene: TRBJ1-5
clone size: NA
CDR3 DNA: TGCAGTGCCACCGGGACATCCGATCAGCCCCAGCATTTT
CDR3 protein: CSATGTSDQPQHF

V gene: TRBV28
D gene: NA
J gene: TRBJ2-7
clone size: NA
CDR3 DNA: TGTGCCAGCAAATCCGCCCGGGGCGTCGAGTATTACGAGCAGTACTTC
CDR3 protein: CASKSARGVEYYEQYF

V gene: TRBV7-9
D gene: NA
J gene: TRBJ2-1
clone size: NA
CDR3 DNA: TGTGCCAGCAGCTCGCGACAGACCCTGCACAATGAGCAGTTCTTC
CDR3 protein: CASSSRQTLHNEQFF

V gene: TRBV18
D gene: NA
J gene: TRBJ2-3
clone size: NA
CDR3 DNA: TGTGCCAGCTCCACCCAAGCAGATACGCAGTATTTT
CDR3 protein: CASSTQADTQYF

V gene: TRBV20-1
D gene: TRBD2
J gene: TRBJ2-1
clone size: NA
CDR3 DNA: TGCAGCCCCCGTGAGGCTAGCGGCTACAATGAGCAGTTCTTC
CDR3 protein: CSPREASGYNEQFF

V gene: TRBV20-1
D gene: TRBD2
J gene: TRBJ2-3
clone size: NA
CDR3 DNA: TGCAGTGCTCACTCGACTAGCGGGAACCGTTATACGCAGTATTTT
CDR3 protein: CSAHSTSGNRYTQYF

V gene: TRBV30
D gene: TRBD2
J gene: TRBJ2-1
clone size: NA
CDR3 DNA: TGTGCCTGGAGCCCCCGGGGACTAGCGGGAGGTGAGCAGTTCTTC
CDR3 protein: CAWSPRGLAGGEQFF

V gene: TRBV10-1
D gene: NA
J gene: TRBJ2-5
clone size: NA
CDR3 DNA: TGCGCCAGCAGTGCCTTAAGAACGGAAGGGCCGTACTTC
CDR3 protein: CASSALRTEGPYF

V gene: TRBV7-2
D gene: TRBD1
J gene: TRBJ2-7
clone size: few
CDR3 DNA: TGTGCCAGCAGCGAACAGGGGGGCACCTCCTACGAGCAGTACTTC
CDR3 protein: CASSEQGGTSYEQYF

V gene: TRBV3-1
D gene: NA
J gene: TRBJ2-3
clone size: NA
CDR3 DNA: TGTGCCAGCAGCCCCGACCCCGGAACCTATACGCAGTATTTT
CDR3 protein: CASSPDPGTYTQYF

V gene: TRBV27
D gene: NA
J gene: TRBJ2-7
clone size: NA
CDR3 DNA: TGTGCCAGCAGCTCACTAGACACTCACTACGAGCAGTACTTC
CDR3 protein: CASSSLDTHYEQYF

V gene: TRBV27
D gene: NA
J gene: TRBJ1-6
clone size: once
CDR3 DNA: TGTGCCAGCAGAGGCCCAATCAACTCCTATAACTCACCCCTCCACTTT
CDR3 protein: CASRGPINSYNSPLHF

V gene: TRBV12-3/TRBV12-4
D gene: TRBD2
J gene: TRBJ2-1
clone size: few
CDR3 DNA: TGTGCCAGCAGGCAAGCTAGCGGGTCGAACAATGAGCAGTTCTTC
CDR3 protein: CASRQASGSNNEQFF

V gene: TRBV7-2
D gene: NA
J gene: TRBJ1-2
clone size: NA
CDR3 DNA: TGTGCCAGCAGCCTCTCCCCCTGGACGGATTCCGACCCTTATGGCTACACCTTC
CDR3 protein: CASSLSPWTDSDPYGYTF

V gene: TRBV7-3
D gene: TRBD1
J gene: TRBJ2-3
clone size: NA
CDR3 DNA: TGTGCCAGCAGCTTAAACAGGGGTACAACAGATACGCAGTATTTT
CDR3 protein: CASSLNRGTTDTQYF

V gene: TRBV7-3
D gene: NA
J gene: TRBJ1-1
clone size: NA
CDR3 DNA: TGTGCCAGCAGCGCGGACTTGTACACTGAAGCTTTCTTT
CDR3 protein: CASSADLYTEAFF

V gene: TRBV11-2
D gene: NA
J gene: TRBJ2-5
clone size: NA
CDR3 DNA: TGTGCCAGCAGCTTATCGGGCAGGTACCAAGAGACCCAGTACTTC
CDR3 protein: CASSLSGRYQETQYF